This T cell receptor beta chain comes out of a study of vaccination and CD4 T cells after COVID-19. Whole-study context: Blood was drawn a median around 71 days post second dose, range 14 to 241.

CDR3 length: 16 amino acids. CDR1 and CDR2 (germline): LGHNA, YSLEER. After removal of 3 bases from V and 2 bases from J, the junction contained 7 bases not matched to a gene. Once obtained from cultured CD4+ T cells, the DNA was sequenced using the Oncomine TCR Beta short-read assay. In TCRdb, the PCR reads were re-called with MiXCR into one record per CDR3 protein. The data contain roughly 14,000 distinct CDR3 sequences, approximately 52% of them singletons. Regarding this clonotype: The antigen remains unidentified.

Documented treatment: approximately nine-day PBMC culture with coronavirus spike peptide pools or control peptides (ViraFEST assay). Sequencing was performed on CD4+ T cells from blood, cultured in vitro. The chain is built from TRBV4-3 and TRBJ2-3, with 8 nucleotides matching TRBD1. The TCR originated in a human donor who had recovered from COVID-19. CDR3 in amino acids: CASSQSRTGYTDTQYF. The CDR3 DNA reads TGCGCCAGCAGCCAGAGCCGGACAGGGTACACAGATACGCAGTATTTT.